This T cell receptor (beta chain) was recovered during a study of beta chain features in type 1 diabetes (dated by TCRdb to between 2018 and 2020). At the level of the whole study: No differences in mean age, gender distribution, total cell number or subset yield were found between patients and healthy donors. A total of approximately 100 million sorted cells were examined across all samples, and the number of cells per subset was strongly correlated with RNA yield. In the study, recently diagnosed type 1 diabetes patients and matched healthy donors were compared on the TCRB repertoires of their sorted circulating CD4+ T cell subsets. Whereas all 30 or so donors provided naive and central memory subsets, regulatory and stem cell-like memory subsets were isolated from just 8 patients and about 8 healthy donors.

All of the isolated RNA was reverse transcribed with the High Capacity cDNA Reverse Transcription Kit, so expressed TCRB transcripts were sequenced. Naive, central memory and regulatory T cell samples underwent deep immunoSEQ sequencing, averaging about 3.57 million total reads per sample. Sorted cells were lysed in RLT buffer and RNA was extracted with DNase-treated RNeasy Micro or Mini kits, depending on cell number. To prevent cross-contamination, every cell subset was processed on its own, while patient and healthy donor samples were processed together. Using the immunoSEQ multiplex PCR, TCRB sequences were amplified from cDNA into 87-bp fragments spanning the CDR3 region. The amplicons were sequenced using the Illumina HiSeq platform. Concerning the study's data processing: PCR bias was computationally corrected using synthetic template baselines, reads within Hamming distance 2 were collapsed, and singletons that could not be merged were discarded. Reads were aligned against IMGT to assign V, D and J genes, CDR3 length and insertions or deletions at six rearrangement sites. Clonotype counts were normalized to sorted cell number within each subset before computing true diversity and Gini coefficients with the tcR R package. The overlap coefficient, calculated on TCRB nucleotide sequences, was used to quantify repertoire sharing. Out-of-frame TCRB sequences from naive cells were analyzed as a proxy for the pre-selection repertoire. TCRdb obtained this table from immuneACCESS and retained in-frame rearrangements with V and J assigned. These tables miss some clones; where compared with another copy, unresolved V genes account for less than half of the shortfall, and the remainder is unexplained. V, J and clone size are those of that table, while D and trimming were read from the DNA. The sample table shows 630,000 or so clones, and around 15% are seen once. The top ten clonotypes cover 0.03% to 0.045% of the sample.

This clone showed up just once. The antigen this receptor binds is unknown. No much larger clone is present one base from it, and per-base qualities are unavailable. General findings and caveats noted by the study authors: Because small numbers of individuals were included in the HLA sub-analyses, any influence of HLA type on TCRB rearrangement was left unresolved. Naive, central memory and regulatory TCRB repertoires appeared more similar among patients than among healthy donors. At VDJ recombination sites, patients with type 1 diabetes made fewer insertions and deleted more nucleotides, a pattern implying thymic rearrangement abnormalities. Shorter templates might have been favored by PCR, but patient and control samples were amplified and corrected together, so both groups would have been affected equally by any skew. Because cDNA was sequenced instead of genomic DNA, activated cells with high expression could be over-represented, although the groups did not differ in activation or CD3 levels. A moderate but significant shortening of TCRB CDR3 length was observed in type 1 diabetes patients in all four CD4+ subsets.

From each donor, a single peripheral blood sample of approximately 120 mL on average was drawn into heparinised tubes. Naive, central memory, regulatory and stem cell-like memory CD4+ T cells were sorted on a BD FACSAria II using a panel including CD45RO, CCR7, CD25, CD127, CD95 and CD27. Purity was above 98% for every sorted population. PBMCs were isolated immediately by Lymphoprep density gradient centrifugation and stained directly without culture. Samples were stained and sorted in pairs, with one healthy donor and one patient per experiment, so that batch effects were minimized. V is cut by 5 bases and J by 8 bases, and the space between the germline ends is 13 bases. The CDR3 spans 14 residues, from the cysteine through the phenylalanine. Kept here is only the CDR3 DNA, which spans 42 bases and is read in frame from base 1. Via the germline V gene, CDR1 is SGHTA and CDR2 FQGTGA.

The V and J segments used are TRBV7-3 and TRBJ1-6; possibly the D gene is TRBD1, per 5 matching bases. Sequences were obtained from naive CD4+ T cells from blood. The cell subset or site label of this sample denotes: true naive CD4+ T cells. This receptor was identified in a man between 18 and 29 years old with type 1 diabetes. The DNA sequence is as follows: TGTGCCAGCAGCCCGGGACGGACTTATTCACCCCTCCACTTT. Its protein product is CASSPGRTYSPLHF.